This T cell receptor (beta chain) emerged from a study of blood T cell repertoires in COVID-19. Turning to the study itself: COVID-19 samples from acute and convalescent phases originated in the United States, Italy and Spain. T cells, B-cell-depleted T cells, or PBMCs supplied cDNA or gDNA.

Germline CDR1 reads LGHDT; CDR2 reads YNNKEL (reference sequence). J gave up 6 bases and V 1 base, and 6 bases lay outside the gene matches. The CDR3 runs to 14 residues. Authors' methods: How many nucleated cells were present was estimated from reference gene primer amplification. Sequencing was performed with immunoSEQ multiplex PCR; in TCRdb, only in-frame clones are kept and a portion is missing. D and trimming were read from the DNA, whereas the V and J calls and clone size are those reported in that table. In the table there are approximately 220,000 clones, roughly 80% of which are singletons.

The sequence was obtained from a woman aged 80 or over with acute or convalescent COVID-19. This sequence joins TRBV3-1 (or the pseudogene TRBV3-2) and TRBJ2-7; 7 bases match TRBD1. Sequencing was done on a sample of peripheral blood. CDR3: CASSQVITGVEQYF. CDR3 DNA: TGTGCCAGCAGCCAAGTAATTACAGGGGTCGAGCAGTACTTC.